Listed below are T cell receptor beta chains from one sample, sequenced in a study of early T cells in non-severe SARS-CoV-2 infection. TCRdb independently ran MiXCR on the 5' RACE reads; one entry per CDR3 protein. The top ten hold approximately 5.3% of the sample, which has about 98,000 distinct CDR3 sequences, 11% seen once. What was sequenced was whole blood. These receptor sequences come from an adult who was a healthcare worker with PCR-confirmed SARS-CoV-2 infection or an uninfected control (not recorded which). CDR3s include the opening cysteine and the closing phenylalanine or tryptophan. Fields, in order: clone size, D gene, V gene, J gene, CDR3 protein, CDR3 DNA. D genes are given only for firm matches. The listing skips clone size in some rows; elsewhere it reads once, few, many or a size class.

>many|-|TRBV11-2|TRBJ2-5
CASSLVTETQYF
TGTGCCAGCAGCTTAGTTACAGAGACCCAGTACTTC
>many|-|TRBV5-1|TRBJ1-2
CASAIDRYYGYTF
TGCGCCAGCGCCATTGACAGGTACTATGGCTACACCTTC
>-|TRBD1|TRBV11-2|TRBJ2-7
CASSSGTGAEQYF
TGTGCCAGCAGCTCCGGGACAGGGGCTGAGCAGTACTTC
>few|-|TRBV7-8|TRBJ2-5
CASSPPSRDRQETQYF
TGTGCCAGCAGCCCGCCGTCGCGGGACCGACAAGAGACCCAGTACTTC
>-|-|TRBV11-2|TRBJ1-2
CASSLARYGYTF
TGTGCCAGCAGCTTAGCCCGTTATGGCTACACCTTC
>few|TRBD1|TRBV7-7|TRBJ2-5
CASSTTTGVETQYF
TGTGCCAGCAGCACGACGACAGGGGTAGAGACCCAGTACTTC
>-|-|TRBV10-3|TRBJ1-3
CAISESGRRGNTIYF
TGTGCCATCAGTGAGTCGGGGCGCCGCGGAAACACCATATATTTT
>-|-|TRBV29-1|TRBJ1-1
CSVVPNTEAFF
TGCAGCGTAGTGCCTAACACTGAAGCTTTCTTT
>few|TRBD1|TRBV7-9|TRBJ2-2
CASSLDRGTGELFF
TGTGCCAGCAGCTTGGACAGGGGGACCGGGGAGCTGTTTTTT
>many|TRBD1|TRBV12-3/TRBV12-4|TRBJ1-2
CASSPGTGTGYTF
TGTGCCAGCAGTCCCGGGACAGGGACTGGCTACACCTTC
>-|-|TRBV7-8|TRBJ1-1
CASSPLWGGRGTEAFF
TGTGCCAGCAGCCCCCTTTGGGGGGGGCGAGGGACTGAAGCTTTCTTT